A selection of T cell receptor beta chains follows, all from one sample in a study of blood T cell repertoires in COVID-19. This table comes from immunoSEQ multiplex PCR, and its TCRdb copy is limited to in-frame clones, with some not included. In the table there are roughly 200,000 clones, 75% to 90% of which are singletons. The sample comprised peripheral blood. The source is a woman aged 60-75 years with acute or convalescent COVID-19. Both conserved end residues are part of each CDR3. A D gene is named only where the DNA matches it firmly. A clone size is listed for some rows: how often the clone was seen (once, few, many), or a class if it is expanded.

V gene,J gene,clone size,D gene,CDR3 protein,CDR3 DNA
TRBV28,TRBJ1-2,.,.,CASSLDGGFYGYTF,TGTGCCAGCAGTCTCGACGGGGGATTCTATGGCTACACCTTC
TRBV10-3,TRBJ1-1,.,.,CAISERMERTEAFF,TGTGCCATCAGTGAGAGGATGGAGCGCACTGAAGCTTTCTTT
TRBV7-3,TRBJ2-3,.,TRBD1,CASSPDRGLTDTQYF,TGTGCCAGCAGCCCAGACAGGGGGCTCACAGATACGCAGTATTTT
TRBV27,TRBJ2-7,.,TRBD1,CASSLIMGQGAEQYF,TGTGCCAGCAGTCTAATAATGGGACAGGGGGCCGAGCAGTACTTC
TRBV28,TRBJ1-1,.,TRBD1,CASPPGGKNTEAFF,TGTGCCAGCCCTCCAGGGGGAAAAAACACTGAAGCTTTCTTT
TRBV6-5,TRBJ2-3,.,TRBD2,CASSYMVAGGPTQYF,TGTGCCAGCAGTTACATGGTAGCGGGAGGGCCAACGCAGTATTTT
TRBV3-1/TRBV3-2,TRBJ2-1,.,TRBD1,CASSQTGQGVGNEQFF,TGTGCCAGCAGCCAAACGGGACAGGGGGTAGGGAATGAGCAGTTCTTC
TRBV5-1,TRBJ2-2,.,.,CASNRRDPTGELFF,TGCGCCAGCAATCGACGGGATCCCACCGGGGAGCTGTTTTTT
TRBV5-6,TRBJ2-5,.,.,CASSPWGGRVRETQYF,TGTGCCAGCAGCCCCTGGGGCGGCCGAGTTAGGGAGACCCAGTACTTC
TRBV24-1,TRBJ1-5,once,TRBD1,CATGTASNQPQHF,TGTGCCACCGGGACAGCCAGCAATCAGCCCCAGCATTTT
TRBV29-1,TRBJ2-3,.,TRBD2,CSVAGGSASTDTQYF,TGCAGCGTTGCGGGAGGAAGCGCTAGCACAGATACGCAGTATTTT
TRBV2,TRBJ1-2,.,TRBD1,CASSGQGEGYTF,TGTGCCAGCAGTGGACAGGGGGAAGGCTACACCTTC
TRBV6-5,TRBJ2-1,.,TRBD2,CASSSFGLAGTEQFF,TGTGCCAGCAGTTCCTTCGGACTAGCGGGAACTGAGCAGTTCTTC
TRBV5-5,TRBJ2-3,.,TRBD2,CASSLVRGSPLDTQYF,TGTGCCAGCAGCTTGGTGCGGGGGTCCCCCCTAGATACGCAGTATTTT
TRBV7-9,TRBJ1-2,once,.,CASSLDSTYGYTF,TGTGCCAGCAGCTTAGACAGTACCTATGGCTACACCTTC
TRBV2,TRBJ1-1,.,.,CASTEQGAYPEAFF,TGTGCCAGCACCGAGCAAGGGGCATACCCCGAAGCTTTCTTT
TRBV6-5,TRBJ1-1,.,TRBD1,CASSEDRVATEAFF,TGTGCCAGCAGCGAGGACAGGGTAGCCACTGAAGCTTTCTTT
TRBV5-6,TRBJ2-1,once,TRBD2,CASSLGLVDEQFF,TGTGCCAGCAGCCTTGGACTAGTCGATGAGCAGTTCTTC
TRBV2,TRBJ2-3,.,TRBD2,CASSELAGGFGDTQYF,TGTGCCAGCAGTGAACTAGCGGGAGGGTTCGGAGATACGCAGTATTTT
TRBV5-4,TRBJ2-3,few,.,CASSLDRGYTDTQYF,TGTGCCAGCAGCTTGGATCGCGGTTACACAGATACGCAGTATTTT
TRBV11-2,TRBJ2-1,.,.,CASSPFREQFF,TGTGCCAGCAGCCCCTTCCGTGAGCAGTTCTTC
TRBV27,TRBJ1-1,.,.,CASGRNTEAFF,TGTGCCAGTGGGAGGAACACTGAAGCTTTCTTT
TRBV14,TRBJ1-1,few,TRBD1,CASRLTGQRNTEAFF,TGTGCCAGCAGGCTAACGGGACAGAGGAACACTGAAGCTTTCTTT